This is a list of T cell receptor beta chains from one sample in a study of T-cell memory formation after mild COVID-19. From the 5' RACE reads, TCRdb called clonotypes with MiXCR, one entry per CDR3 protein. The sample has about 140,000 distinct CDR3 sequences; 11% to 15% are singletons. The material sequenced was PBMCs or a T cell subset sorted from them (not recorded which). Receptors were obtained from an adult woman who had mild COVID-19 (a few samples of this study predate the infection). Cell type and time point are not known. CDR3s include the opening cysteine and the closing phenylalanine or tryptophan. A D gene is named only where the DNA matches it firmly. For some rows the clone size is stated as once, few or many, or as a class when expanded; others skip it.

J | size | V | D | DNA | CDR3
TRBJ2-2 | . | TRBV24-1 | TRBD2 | TGTGCCACCAGTGATCTTGGGACTAGCGGGAGCGGGGCCGGGGAGCTGTTTTTT | CATSDLGTSGSGAGELFF
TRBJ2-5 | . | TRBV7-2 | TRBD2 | TGTGCCAGCCTAGCGGCTAACCAAGAGACCCAGTACTTC | CASLAANQETQYF
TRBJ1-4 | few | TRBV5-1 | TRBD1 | TGCGCCAGCAGCCCCCCAAGGACAGGGGTAGAGGAAAAACTGTTTTTT | CASSPPRTGVEEKLFF
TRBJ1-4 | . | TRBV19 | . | TGTGCCAGTAGTATCCCATTCAGGGGTTTAAATGAAAAACTGTTTTTT | CASSIPFRGLNEKLFF
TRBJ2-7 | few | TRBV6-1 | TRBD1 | TGTGCCAGCAGTGTGCCTACAGGGGGCGCGGACGAGCAGTACTTC | CASSVPTGGADEQYF
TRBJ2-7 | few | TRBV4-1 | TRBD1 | TGCGCCAGCAGCCAAAGGGGGCAGCCGAGCTCCTACGAGCAGTACTTC | CASSQRGQPSSYEQYF
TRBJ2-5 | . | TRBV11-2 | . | TGTGCCAGCAGCTTTTTTCCTCAAGAGACCCAGTACTTC | CASSFFPQETQYF
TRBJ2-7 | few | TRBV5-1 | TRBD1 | TGCGCCAGCAGTTTGGGACAGACATCCAACTACGAGCAGTACTTC | CASSLGQTSNYEQYF
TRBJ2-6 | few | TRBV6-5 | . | TGTGCCAGCAGCGCGGTATCTGGGGCCAACGTCCTGACTTTC | CASSAVSGANVLTF
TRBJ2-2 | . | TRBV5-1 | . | TGCGCCAGCAGCTTGGCGGCAGAGGGAACCGGGGAGCTGTTTTTT | CASSLAAEGTGELFF
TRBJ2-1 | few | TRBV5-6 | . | TGTGCCAGCAGCTCCGGACAGTTAGAGCAGTTCTTC | CASSSGQLEQFF
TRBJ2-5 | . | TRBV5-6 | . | TGTGCCAGCAGCTTGGGAGCGACTGAGACCCAGTACTTC | CASSLGATETQYF
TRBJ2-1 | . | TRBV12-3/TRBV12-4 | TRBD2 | TGTGCCAGCAAAGTAGCGGGAGACTACAATGAGCAGTTCTTC | CASKVAGDYNEQFF
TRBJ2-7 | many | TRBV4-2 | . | TGTGCCAGCAGCCAGGGGGGAGCGGGCGAGCAGTACTTC | CASSQGGAGEQYF
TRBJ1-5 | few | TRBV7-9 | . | TGTGCCAGCAGCTTAGACTCGGGGCCTGGGAATCAGCCCCAGCATTTT | CASSLDSGPGNQPQHF
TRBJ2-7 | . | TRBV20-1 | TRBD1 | TGCAGTGCATCCGAGGAGGCAGGGGGCTACGAGCAGTACTTC | CSASEEAGGYEQYF
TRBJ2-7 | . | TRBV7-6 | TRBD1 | TGTGCCAGCAGCTTAGGTGTGGGACAGAAATACGAGCAGTACTTC | CASSLGVGQKYEQYF
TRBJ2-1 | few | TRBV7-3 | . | TGTGCCAGCAGCTTAACGATCGATGAGCAGTTCTTC | CASSLTIDEQFF
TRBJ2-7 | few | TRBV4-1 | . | TGCGCCAGCAGCCAAGTATTCGGGGGCCCGACCTACGAGCAGTACTTC | CASSQVFGGPTYEQYF
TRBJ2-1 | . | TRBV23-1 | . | TGCGCCAGCAGTCAAAGTTCGGACTTCCATGAGCAGTTCTTC | CASSQSSDFHEQFF
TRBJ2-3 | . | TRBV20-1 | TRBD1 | TGCAGTGCAGAGGACCTCGGACAGGGCTGGACAGATACGCAGTATTTT | CSAEDLGQGWTDTQYF
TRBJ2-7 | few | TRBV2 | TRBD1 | TGTGCCAGCAGTGAAACGCCAGGGGGTGCCGAGCAGTACTTC | CASSETPGGAEQYF
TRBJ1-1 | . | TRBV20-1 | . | TGCAGTGCTAGTTTAGGGATTGAAGCTTTCTTT | CSASLGIEAFF
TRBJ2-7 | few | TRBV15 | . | TGTGCCACCAGCATCTATAGAGGCAGCTCCTACGAGCAGTACTTC | CATSIYRGSSYEQYF
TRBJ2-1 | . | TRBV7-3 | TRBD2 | TGTGCCAGCAGCCCCATAGCGGGGGGTTACAATGAGCAGTTCTTC | CASSPIAGGYNEQFF
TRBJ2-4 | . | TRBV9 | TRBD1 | TGTGCCAGCAGCCAGTACCGACAGGGGCTAGCCAAAAACATTCAGTACTTC | CASSQYRQGLAKNIQYF
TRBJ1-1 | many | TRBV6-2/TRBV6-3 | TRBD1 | TGTGCCAGCAGTGGGACAGTCAACACTGAAGCTTTCTTT | CASSGTVNTEAFF
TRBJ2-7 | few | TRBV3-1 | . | TGTGCCAGCAGCCAAGGGTATTTGTCTTGGTCCTACGAGCAGTACTTC | CASSQGYLSWSYEQYF
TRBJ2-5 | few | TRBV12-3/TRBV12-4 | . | TGTGCCAGCAGTTTAGACGAGGGTCCGGAGACCCAGTACTTC | CASSLDEGPETQYF
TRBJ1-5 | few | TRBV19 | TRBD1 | TGTGCCAGTAGTATCGTCAGGGGGCACAATCAGCCCCAGCATTTT | CASSIVRGHNQPQHF
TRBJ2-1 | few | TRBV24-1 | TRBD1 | TGTGCCACCAGTGATTTCGGGACAGGGGACAATGAGCAGTTCTTC | CATSDFGTGDNEQFF
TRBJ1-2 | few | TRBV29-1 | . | TGCAGCGTTGAAGACGACAGTCCACCGGACTATGGCTACACCTTC | CSVEDDSPPDYGYTF
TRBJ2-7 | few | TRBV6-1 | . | TGTGCCAGCAGTGAATGGGGCCCTAGCTCCTACGAGCAGTACTTC | CASSEWGPSSYEQYF
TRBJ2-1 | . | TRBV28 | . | TGTGCCAGCAGTTGGAGGCCGGACAATGAGCAGTTCTTC | CASSWRPDNEQFF
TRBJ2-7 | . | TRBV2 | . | TGTGCCAGCAGTGACGCCAGGGACGAGCAGTACTTC | CASSDARDEQYF
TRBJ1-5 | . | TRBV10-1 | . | TGCGCCAGCAGTGAGTCGCTGGGGCTATTTTATCAGCCCCAGCATTTT | CASSESLGLFYQPQHF
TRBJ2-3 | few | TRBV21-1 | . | TGTGCCAGCAGCAAAGAGAAACCAGATACGCAGTATTTT | CASSKEKPDTQYF
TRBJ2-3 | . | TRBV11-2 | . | TGTGCCAGCAGCTGGAGTGACTTTCCAGATACGCAGTATTTT | CASSWSDFPDTQYF
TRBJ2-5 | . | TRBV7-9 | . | TGTGCCAGCAGCCCGCCACTGGATGAGACCCAGTACTTC | CASSPPLDETQYF
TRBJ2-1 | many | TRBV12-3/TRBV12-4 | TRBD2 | TGTGCCAGCAGTTCAAAACCTTCTCCGGGGCTAGCGGAGAACAATGAGCAGTTCTTC | CASSSKPSPGLAENNEQFF
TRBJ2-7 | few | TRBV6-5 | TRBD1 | TGTGCCAGCAGTTACTCCCCTCCAGGACAGGGTTTTTACGAGCAGTACTTC | CASSYSPPGQGFYEQYF
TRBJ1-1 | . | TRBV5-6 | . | TGTGCCAGCAGCTTGGCGGGGAATCCAGCTTTCTTT | CASSLAGNPAFF
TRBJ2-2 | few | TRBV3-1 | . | TGTGCCAGCAGCCTGATCGAGGGAAACACCGGGGAGCTGTTTTTT | CASSLIEGNTGELFF
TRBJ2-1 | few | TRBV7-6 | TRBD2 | TGTGCCAGCAGCTTAGAGGCTAGCGGGAAATACAATGAGCAGTTCTTC | CASSLEASGKYNEQFF
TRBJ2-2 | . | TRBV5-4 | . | TGTGCCAGCAGCCCCCAATATCTCAGTAGTTCGTTTGAGACCGGGGAGCTGTTTTTT | CASSPQYLSSSFETGELFF
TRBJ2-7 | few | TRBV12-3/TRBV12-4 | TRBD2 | TGTGCCAGCAGTTTATCACTAGCGGGAGAGCAGTACTTC | CASSLSLAGEQYF
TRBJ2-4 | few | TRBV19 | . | TGTGCCAGTAGTATGGGGGGGGGGCCCCTAAACATTCAGTACTTC | CASSMGGGPLNIQYF
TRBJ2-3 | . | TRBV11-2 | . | TGTGCCAGCAGCTTAGGGTTGCTAGCTGGCACAGATACGCAGTATTTT | CASSLGLLAGTDTQYF
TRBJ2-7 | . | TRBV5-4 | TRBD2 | TGTGCCAGCAGCATGACTAGCGGGACGCACGAGCAGTACTTC | CASSMTSGTHEQYF
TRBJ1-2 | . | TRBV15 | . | TGTGCCACCAGCGTGGACCGAGCTAACTATGGCTACACCTTC | CATSVDRANYGYTF
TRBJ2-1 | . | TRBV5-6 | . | TGTGCCAGCCATGGGGGGACTCCTGGGCAGTTCTTC | CASHGGTPGQFF
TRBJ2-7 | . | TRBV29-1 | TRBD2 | TGCAGCGTTGACGAGGAGTTAGTAGCGGGAACGGTCGAGCAGTACTTC | CSVDEELVAGTVEQYF
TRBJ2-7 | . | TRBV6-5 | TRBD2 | TGTGCCAGCAGTTACTCGGTACTAGCGGGAGGTCGCTCCTACGAGCAGTACTTC | CASSYSVLAGGRSYEQYF
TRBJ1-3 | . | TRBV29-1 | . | TGCAGCGTTGGTTCATTCTCTGGAAACACCATATATTTT | CSVGSFSGNTIYF
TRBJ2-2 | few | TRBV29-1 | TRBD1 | TGCAGCGTTGACAGGGGGTACACCGGGGAGCTGTTTTTT | CSVDRGYTGELFF